These 18 T cell receptor beta chains originate from one sample sequenced in a study of blood T cell repertoires in COVID-19. Sequencing was performed with immunoSEQ multiplex PCR; in TCRdb, only in-frame clones are kept and a portion is missing. The table lists more than 95,000 clones, roughly 87% of them singletons. The sequencing sample was made of peripheral blood. These receptors all stem from a human donor in a cohort sampled during active COVID-19.

The chain employs TRBV18 and TRBJ2-3, with 7 bases identical to TRBD1. Per the germline V gene, CDR1 is KGHSH and CDR2 is LQKENI. This CDR3 contains 14 residues. V lost 8 bases, J lost 0 bases, and 5 bases stayed unmatched. This CDR3 is CASGQAFSTDTQYF. The CDR3 DNA reads TGTGCCAGCGGACAGGCTTTTAGCACAGATACGCAGTATTTT. Filled out from reference TRBV18 and TRBJ2-3, the complete variable domain reads NAGVMQNPRHLVRRRGQEARLRCSPMKGHSHVYWYRQLPEEGLKFMVYLQKENIIDESGMPKERFSAEFPKEGPSILRIQQVVRGDSAAYFCASGQAFSTDTQYFGPGTRLTVL.

The chain has TRBV18 and TRBJ1-3, with D unclear. The CDR3 consists of 15 residues. The V and J ends lost 0 bases and 0 bases respectively, with 6 bases between them. CDR1 KGHSH and CDR2 LQKENI come from the germline V gene. The CDR3 spells CASSPPTSSGNTIYF. For the CDR3, the DNA is TGTGCCAGCTCACCACCGACATCCTCTGGAAACACCATATATTTT. Looking up the rest from reference TRBV18 and TRBJ1-3 gives the full variable domain: NAGVMQNPRHLVRRRGQEARLRCSPMKGHSHVYWYRQLPEEGLKFMVYLQKENIIDESGMPKERFSAEFPKEGPSILRIQQVVRGDSAAYFCASSPPTSSGNTIYFGEGSWLTVV.

This chain uses TRBV28 with TRBJ1-5; 8 nucleotides match TRBD1. Germline V gene lookup returns CDR1 MDHEN and CDR2 SYDVKM. The CDR3 runs to 15 residues. Germline trimming cut 3 bases from V and 7 bases from J; bases unmatched to any gene: 8. CDR3 residues: CASSFPTGGSQPQHF. The CDR3, as DNA: TGTGCCAGCAGTTTCCCCACAGGGGGGAGCCAGCCCCAGCATTTT.

This clone came up once. The chain combines TRBV6-6 with TRBJ2-1; unclear D gene. The CDR3 has 11 residues. CDR1 is MNHNY, CDR2 SVGAGI, per germline (reference sequence). The germline V and J ends were trimmed by 5 bases and 6 bases, with 5 bases remaining between them. The CDR3 loop is CASSPLNEQFF. Here the CDR3 DNA reads TGTGCCAGCAGTCCCCTCAATGAGCAGTTCTTC.

This clone was recorded a few times. The chain couples TRBV7-9 to TRBJ1-1; 7 bases fit TRBD1. There are 13 residues in the CDR3. Germline V CDR1 and CDR2: SEHNR, FQNEAQ (reference sequence). With V trimmed by 4 bases and J by 3 bases, 2 bases remained unmatched. DNA for the CDR3: TGTGCCAGCAGCTATACAGGGGACACTGAAGCTTTCTTT. It yields the protein CASSYTGDTEAFF.

The chain recombines TRBV6-1 with TRBJ2-2, with D possibly matching TRBD1 (6 bases). Per germline, CDR1 MNHNS and CDR2 SASEGT. The V end lost 4 bases, the J end lost 3 bases, and 15 bases lay between the germline ends. CDR3 length: 16 amino acids. The CDR3 spells CASSVPQGIYTGELFF. The CDR3 DNA reads as TGTGCCAGCAGTGTACCGCAGGGGATTTACACCGGGGAGCTGTTTTTT.

J is TRBJ2-7 and V is TRBV3-1 (or the pseudogene TRBV3-2); D is possibly TRBD2 (5 bases). Between the trimmed V and J ends, which lost 0 bases and 0 bases, there was a span of 12 bases. CDR1 and CDR2 (germline): LGHDT, YNNKEL (reference sequence). The CDR3 loop spans 16 amino acids. The DNA of the CDR3 is TGTGCCAGCAGCCAAGACGGGAAGAGTTTCTCCTACGAGCAGTACTTC. Amino acid sequence: CASSQDGKSFSYEQYF.

The gene calls are TRBV24-1 and TRBJ2-7; 14 bases match TRBD2. This CDR3 spans 15 amino acids. Germline V gene lookup returns CDR1 KGHDR and CDR2 SFDVKD. Unmatched junction bases numbered 3, after V lost 4 bases and J lost 5 bases. The CDR3 nucleotides read TGTGCCACCAGTGACGGACTAGCGGGAGGCCACGAGCAGTACTTC. It codes for CATSDGLAGGHEQYF.

V gene TRBV5-4 combines with J gene TRBJ2-4; 8 bases are a match to TRBD1. The V segment lost 0 bases and the J segment 6 bases; nucleotides outside the gene matches: 2. The CDR3 loop spans 14 amino acids. The germline V gene encodes CDR1 SGHNT and CDR2 YYREEE (reference sequence). CDR3 loop: CASSLDGQGNIQYF. Written as DNA, the CDR3 is TGTGCCAGCAGCTTGGATGGACAGGGAAACATTCAGTACTTC.

This chain uses TRBV7-8 with TRBJ2-6; 8 bases match TRBD1. The length of the CDR3 is 18 residues. Germline V gene data show CDR1 as SGHVS and CDR2 as FQNEAQ. V gave up 6 bases and J gave up 0 bases; unmatched junction bases: 10. This CDR3 is CASSSFGQGLSGANVLTF. As DNA, the CDR3 is TGTGCCAGCAGTTCATTCGGACAGGGACTCTCTGGGGCCAACGTCCTGACTTTC.

In regard to this clone: At one boundary the junction diverges from the germline segment, which might be a read error. The rearrangement links TRBV9 to TRBJ2-5; possible D gene TRBD1, 5 bases. Germline lookup yields CDR1 SGDLS and CDR2 YYNGEE. The CDR3 has 16 residues. The CDR3 protein is CASSDGWAGPQDTQYF. DNA of the CDR3: TGTGCCAGCAGCGATGGTTGGGCAGGGCCACAAGACACCCAGTACTTC.

This clone is a singleton in its sample. The chain joins TRBV27 to TRBJ1-2; 7 nucleotides match TRBD1. CDR1 MNHEY and CDR2 SMNVEV come from the germline V gene (reference sequence). The CDR3 runs 14 residues. With V trimmed by 7 bases and J by 2 bases, 7 bases remained unmatched. CDR3 sequence (DNA): TGTGCCAGCAAGAGGACAGGAGACAACTATGGCTACACCTTC. It encodes CASKRTGDNYGYTF.

This chain uses TRBV9 with TRBJ1-1; D possibly corresponds to TRBD1 (5 bases). V was cut by 3 bases and J by 11 bases, with 20 bases left in between. The CDR3 is 14 amino acids. The germline V gene encodes CDR1 SGDLS and CDR2 YYNGEE. The chain's CDR3 is CASSATGLPFEAFF. Written as DNA, the CDR3 is TGTGCCAGCAGCGCGACGGGACTCCCGTTCGAGGCTTTCTTT.

The chain couples TRBV5-5 to TRBJ1-5; TRBD1 matches 9 bases. V was pared by 3 bases and J by 4 bases, with 5 bases of the junction left unmatched. The CDR3 consists of 15 residues. Germline V gives CDR1 SGHKS, CDR2 YYEKEE (reference sequence). The CDR3 sequence is CASSYRDRVNQPQHF. The DNA for the CDR3 is TGTGCCAGCAGCTATCGGGACAGGGTAAATCAGCCCCAGCATTTT.

The chain links TRBV9 to TRBJ2-5; TRBD2 agrees at 12 bases. Looked up from germline, CDR1 is SGDLS and CDR2 is YYNGEE. Losses at the gene ends were 4 bases for V and 2 bases for J; bases not matched to a gene: 9. The CDR3 sequence is 17 residues long. The CDR3 is CASSTGASGRGQETQYF. The DNA for the CDR3 is TGTGCCAGCAGCACTGGGGCTAGCGGGAGGGGGCAAGAGACCCAGTACTTC. The full variable domain, rest sourced from reference TRBV9 and TRBJ2-5, is DSGVTQTPKHLITATGQRVTLRCSPRSGDLSVYWYQQSLDQGLQFLIQYYNGEERAKGNILERFSAQQFPDLHSELNLSSLELGDSALYFCASSTGASGRGQETQYFGPGTRLLVL.

This chain uses TRBV20-1 with TRBJ2-7; 9 nucleotides match TRBD2. Germline CDR1 is DFQATT and CDR2 is SNEGSKA (reference sequence). This CDR3 contains 12 residues. Trimming at V came to 3 bases and at J to 7 bases, leaving 4 bases not matched to a gene. As DNA, the CDR3 is TGCAGTGCTAGTAGCGGGAGTGAAGAGCAGTACTTC. Translating it yields CSASSGSEEQYF.

This clone has a single count. The V and J genes are TRBV20-1 and TRBJ1-1; D unresolved. This CDR3 has 15 amino acids. Per germline, CDR1 DFQATT and CDR2 SNEGSKA (reference sequence). The V and J ends lost 3 bases and 0 bases respectively, with 14 bases between them. The CDR3 DNA reads TGCAGTGCTAGTCCCCATACGCGCATGAACACTGAAGCTTTCTTT. It encodes CSASPHTRMNTEAFF.

The chain carries TRBV19 and TRBJ1-5, with 8 nucleotides matching TRBD1. Germline assignment: CDR1 LNHDA and CDR2 SQIVND (reference sequence). The CDR3 totals 16 residues. After removal of 6 bases from V and 0 bases from J, the junction contained 7 bases not matched to a gene. CDR3 sequence: CASRPGTGLSNQPQHF. The CDR3 DNA is TGTGCCAGTAGGCCTGGGACAGGACTTAGCAATCAGCCCCAGCATTTT.